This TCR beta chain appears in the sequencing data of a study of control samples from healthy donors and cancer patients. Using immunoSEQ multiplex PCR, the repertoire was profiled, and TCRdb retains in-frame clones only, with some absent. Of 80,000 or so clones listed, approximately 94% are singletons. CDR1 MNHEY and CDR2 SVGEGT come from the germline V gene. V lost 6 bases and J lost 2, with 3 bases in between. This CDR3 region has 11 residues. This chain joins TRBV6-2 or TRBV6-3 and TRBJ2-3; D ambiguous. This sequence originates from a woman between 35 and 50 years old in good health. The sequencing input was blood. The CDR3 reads CASSDTDTQYF. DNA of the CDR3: TGTGCCAGCAGCGACACAGATACGCAGTATTTT.